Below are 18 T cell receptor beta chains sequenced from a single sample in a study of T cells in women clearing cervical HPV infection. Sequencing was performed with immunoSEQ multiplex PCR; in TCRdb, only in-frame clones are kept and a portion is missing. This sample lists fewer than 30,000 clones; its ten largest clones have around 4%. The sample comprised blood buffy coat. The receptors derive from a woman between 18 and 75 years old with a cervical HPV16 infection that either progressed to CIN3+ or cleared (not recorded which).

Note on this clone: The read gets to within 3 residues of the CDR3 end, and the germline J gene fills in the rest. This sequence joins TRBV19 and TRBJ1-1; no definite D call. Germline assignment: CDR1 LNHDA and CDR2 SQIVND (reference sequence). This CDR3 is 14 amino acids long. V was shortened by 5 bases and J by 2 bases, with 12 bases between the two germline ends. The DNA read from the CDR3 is TGTGCCAGTAGTGCGGGGATCGGAAACACTGAA. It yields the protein CASSAGIGNTE. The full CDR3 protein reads CASSAGIGNTEAFF.

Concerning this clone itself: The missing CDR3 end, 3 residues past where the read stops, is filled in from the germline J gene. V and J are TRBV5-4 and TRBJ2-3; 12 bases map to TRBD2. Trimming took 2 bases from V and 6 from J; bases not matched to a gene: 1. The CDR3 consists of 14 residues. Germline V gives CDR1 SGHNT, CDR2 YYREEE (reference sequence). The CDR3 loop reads CASSLGLAGDTQYF. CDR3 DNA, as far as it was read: TGTGCCAGCAGCTTAGGACTAGCGGGGGATACG.

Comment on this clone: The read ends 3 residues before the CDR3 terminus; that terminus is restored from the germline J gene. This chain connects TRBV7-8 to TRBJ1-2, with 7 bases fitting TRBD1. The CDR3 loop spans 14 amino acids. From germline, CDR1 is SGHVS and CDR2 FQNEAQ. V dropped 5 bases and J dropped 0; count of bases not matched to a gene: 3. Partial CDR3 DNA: TGTGCCAGCAGCATGGGACAGTCTAACTATGGC. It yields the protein CASSMGQSNYG. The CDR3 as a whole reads CASSMGQSNYGYTF.

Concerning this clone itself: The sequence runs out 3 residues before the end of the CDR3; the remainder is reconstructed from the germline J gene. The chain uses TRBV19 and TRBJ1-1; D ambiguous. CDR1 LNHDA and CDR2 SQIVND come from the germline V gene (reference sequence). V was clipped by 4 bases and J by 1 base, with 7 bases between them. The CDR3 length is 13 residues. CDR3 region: CASSSPGNTEAFF. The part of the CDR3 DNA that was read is TGTGCCAGTAGTAGCCCGGGGAACACTGAA. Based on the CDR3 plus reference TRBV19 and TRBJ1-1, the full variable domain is DGGITQSPKYLFRKEGQNVTLSCEQNLNHDAMYWYRQDPGQGLRLIYYSQIVNDFQKGDIAEGYSVSREKKESFPLTVTSAQKNPTAFYLCASSSPGNTEAFFGQGTRLTVV.

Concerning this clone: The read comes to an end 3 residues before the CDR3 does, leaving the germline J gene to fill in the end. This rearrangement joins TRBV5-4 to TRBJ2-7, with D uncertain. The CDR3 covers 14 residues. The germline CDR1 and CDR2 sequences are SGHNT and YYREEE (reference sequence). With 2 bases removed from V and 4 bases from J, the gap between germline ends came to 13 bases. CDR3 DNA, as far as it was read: TGTGCCAGCAGCTTATACCAGAGTCCTTACGAG. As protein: CASSLYQSPYE. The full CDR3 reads CASSLYQSPYEQYF.

CDR3 region: CASSQGQGAVEQYF. The part of the CDR3 DNA that was read is TGTGCCAGTAGTCAGGGGCAGGGGGCGGTCGAG. The chain couples TRBV19 to TRBJ2-7, with 8 bases aligning to TRBD1. The observed sequence ends 3 residues before the CDR3 terminus, with the missing tail filled in from the germline J gene. Germline V gene data show CDR1 as LNHDA and CDR2 as SQIVND (reference sequence). With V trimmed by 5 bases and J by 6 bases, 9 bases remained unmatched. This CDR3 contains 14 residues. Supplemented by reference TRBV19 and TRBJ2-7, the full variable domain reads DGGITQSPKYLFRKEGQNVTLSCEQNLNHDAMYWYRQDPGQGLRLIYYSQIVNDFQKGDIAEGYSVSREKKESFPLTVTSAQKNPTAFYLCASSQGQGAVEQYFGPGTRLTVT.

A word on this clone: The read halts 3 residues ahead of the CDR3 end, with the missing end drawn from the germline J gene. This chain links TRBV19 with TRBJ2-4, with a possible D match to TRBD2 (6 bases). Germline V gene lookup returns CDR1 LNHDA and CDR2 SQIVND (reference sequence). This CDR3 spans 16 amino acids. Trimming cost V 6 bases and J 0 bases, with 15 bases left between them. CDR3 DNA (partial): TGTGCCAGTAGGCAAGGACGGGACTTAGCCAAAAACATT. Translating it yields CASRQGRDLAKNI. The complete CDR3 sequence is CASRQGRDLAKNIQYF.

The CDR3 protein is CASSIQGQEETQYF. Incomplete CDR3 DNA: TGTGCCAGTAGTATACAGGGACAGGAGGAGACG. This chain connects TRBV19 to TRBJ2-3; TRBD1 agrees at 8 bases. The CDR3 extends 3 residues past the end of the read, so its final part is completed from the germline J gene. CDR3 length: 14 amino acids. Germline CDR1 and CDR2: LNHDA and SQIVND (reference sequence).

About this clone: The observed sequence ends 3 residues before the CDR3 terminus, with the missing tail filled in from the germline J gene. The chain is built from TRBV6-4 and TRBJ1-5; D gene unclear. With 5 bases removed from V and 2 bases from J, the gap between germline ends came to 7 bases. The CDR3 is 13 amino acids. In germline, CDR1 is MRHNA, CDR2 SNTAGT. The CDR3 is CASSPGGNQPQHF. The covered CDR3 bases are TGTGCCAGCAGTCCCGGGGGCAATCAGCCC.

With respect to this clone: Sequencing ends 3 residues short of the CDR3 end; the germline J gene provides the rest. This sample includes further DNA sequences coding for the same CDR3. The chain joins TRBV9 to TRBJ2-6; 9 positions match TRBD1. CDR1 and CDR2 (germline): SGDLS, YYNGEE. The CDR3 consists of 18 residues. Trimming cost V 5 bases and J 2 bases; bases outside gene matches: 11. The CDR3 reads CASRPTTGGATGANVLTF. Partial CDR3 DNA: TGTGCCAGCAGACCAACAACAGGGGGCGCAACTGGGGCCAACGTC.

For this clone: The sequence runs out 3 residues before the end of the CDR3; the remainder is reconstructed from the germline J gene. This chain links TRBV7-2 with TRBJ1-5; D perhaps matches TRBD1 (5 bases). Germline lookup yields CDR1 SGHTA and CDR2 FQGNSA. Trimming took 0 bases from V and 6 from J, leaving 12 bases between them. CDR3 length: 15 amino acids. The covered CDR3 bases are TGTGCCAGCAGCTTAGCTGCCGGCGGGGGTCAGCCC. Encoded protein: CASSLAAGGGQP. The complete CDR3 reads CASSLAAGGGQPQHF.

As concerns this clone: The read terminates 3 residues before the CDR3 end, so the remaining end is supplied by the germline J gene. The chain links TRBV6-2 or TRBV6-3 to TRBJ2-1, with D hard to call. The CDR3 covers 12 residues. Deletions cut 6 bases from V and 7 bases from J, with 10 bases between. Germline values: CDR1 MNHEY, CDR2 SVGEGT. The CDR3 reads CASRNRRNEQFF. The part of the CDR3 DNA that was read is TGTGCCAGCAGAAACAGACGGAATGAG.

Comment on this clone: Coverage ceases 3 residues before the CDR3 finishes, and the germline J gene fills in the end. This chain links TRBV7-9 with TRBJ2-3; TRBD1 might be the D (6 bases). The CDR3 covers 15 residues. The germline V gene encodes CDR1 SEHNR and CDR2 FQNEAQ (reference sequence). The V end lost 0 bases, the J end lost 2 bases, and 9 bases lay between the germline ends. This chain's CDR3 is CASSLATGSTDTQYF. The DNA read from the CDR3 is TGTGCCAGCAGCTTAGCAACAGGGTCCACAGATACG.

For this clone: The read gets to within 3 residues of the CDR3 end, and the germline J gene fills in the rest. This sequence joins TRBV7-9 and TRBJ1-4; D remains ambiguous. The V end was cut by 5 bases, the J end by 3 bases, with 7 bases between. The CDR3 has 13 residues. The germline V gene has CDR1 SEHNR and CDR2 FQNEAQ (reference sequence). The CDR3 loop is CASSPGPNEKLFF. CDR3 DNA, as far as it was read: TGTGCCAGCAGCCCAGGTCCTAATGAAAAA.

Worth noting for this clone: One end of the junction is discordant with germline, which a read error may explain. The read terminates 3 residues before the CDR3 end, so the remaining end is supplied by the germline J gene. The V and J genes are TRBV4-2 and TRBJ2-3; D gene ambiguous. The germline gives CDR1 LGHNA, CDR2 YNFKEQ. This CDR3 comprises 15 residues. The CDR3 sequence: CASSQERQATDTQYF. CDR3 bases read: TGCGCCAGCAGCCAAGAAAGGCAGGCGACAGATACG.

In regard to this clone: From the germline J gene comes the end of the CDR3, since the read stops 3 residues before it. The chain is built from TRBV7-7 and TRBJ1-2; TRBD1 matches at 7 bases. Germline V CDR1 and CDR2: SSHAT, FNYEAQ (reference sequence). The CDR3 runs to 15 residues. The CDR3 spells CASSVTRDRYNDYTF. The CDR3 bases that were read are TGTGCCAGCAGCGTAACCCGGGACAGATACAATGAC.

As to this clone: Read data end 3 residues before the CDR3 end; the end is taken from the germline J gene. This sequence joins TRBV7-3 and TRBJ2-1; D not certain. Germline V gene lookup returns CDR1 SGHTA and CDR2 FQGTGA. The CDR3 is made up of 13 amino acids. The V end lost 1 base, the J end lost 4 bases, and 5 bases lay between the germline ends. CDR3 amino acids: CASSLMSYNEQFF. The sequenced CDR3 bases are TGTGCCAGCAGCTTAATGTCGTACAATGAG.

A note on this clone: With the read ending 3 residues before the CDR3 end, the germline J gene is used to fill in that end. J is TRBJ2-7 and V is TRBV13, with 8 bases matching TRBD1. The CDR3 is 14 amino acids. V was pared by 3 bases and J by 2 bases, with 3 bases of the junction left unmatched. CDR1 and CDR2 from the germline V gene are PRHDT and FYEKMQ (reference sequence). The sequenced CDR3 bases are TGTGCCAGCAGCTTGGGACAGGTAACCTACGAG. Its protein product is CASSLGQVTYE. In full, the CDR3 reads CASSLGQVTYEQYF.